This is a list of T cell receptor beta chains from one sample in a study of T cells in Graves' hyperthyroidism and ophthalmopathy. TCRdb reprocessed the multiplex PCR reads with MiXCR, giving one entry per CDR3 protein. The repertoire holds hundreds of thousands of distinct CDR3 sequences, with roughly 15% as singletons. Specimen: blood. All receptors derive from a middle-aged woman with Graves' ophthalmopathy. Each CDR3 is given with its conserved first and last residue. A D gene is named only where the DNA matches it firmly. The size entry is marked missing in some rows and otherwise reads once, few, many or a size class.

CDR3aa	CDR3nt	j_gene	d_gene	abundance	v_gene
CASSPTGETTEAFF	TGTGCCAGCAGCCCGACAGGGGAAACGACTGAAGCTTTCTTT	TRBJ1-1	TRBD1	many	TRBV7-3
CASSEGDTGELFF	TGTGCCAGCAGTGAAGGAGACACCGGGGAGCTGTTTTTT	TRBJ2-2	.	medium-sized	TRBV6-1
CSALRQFQYTEAFF	TGCAGCGCCCTAAGACAGTTTCAGTACACTGAAGCTTTCTTT	TRBJ1-1	.	many	TRBV29-1
CASGLTGAPEAFF	TGTGCTAGTGGTTTGACTGGGGCTCCTGAAGCTTTCTTT	TRBJ1-1	.	.	TRBV12-5
CASSLVSQGARGYTF	TGTGCCAGCAGCTTAGTCTCACAGGGGGCACGAGGCTACACCTTC	TRBJ1-2	TRBD1	many	TRBV7-2
CSARDLRTRGPYEQYF	TGCAGTGCTAGAGATCTTCGGACCAGGGGTCCCTACGAGCAGTACTTC	TRBJ2-7	.	many	TRBV20-1
CASSGDTQPYEQYF	TGTGCCAGCAGTGGCGACACTCAACCCTACGAGCAGTACTTC	TRBJ2-7	.	many	TRBV6-1
CATSRGQGLGGNTIYF	TGTGCCACCAGCAGGGGACAGGGACTTGGCGGAAACACCATATATTTT	TRBJ1-3	TRBD1	.	TRBV15
CASRVSPGTATYEQYF	TGTGCCAGCAGAGTAAGTCCGGGGACAGCCACCTACGAGCAGTACTTC	TRBJ2-7	TRBD1	.	TRBV11-2
CSASLGDMNTEAFF	TGCAGTGCTAGTTTAGGGGATATGAACACTGAAGCTTTCTTT	TRBJ1-1	.	many	TRBV20-1
CAWSSRAGNQPQHF	TGTGCCTGGAGTAGCCGGGCCGGCAATCAGCCCCAGCATTTT	TRBJ1-5	.	many	TRBV30
CASSVFLAGNYEQYF	TGTGCCAGCAGCGTATTTTTGGCAGGAAACTACGAGCAGTACTTC	TRBJ2-7	.	many	TRBV9
CSAGQGAGETQYF	TGCAGTGCCGGGCAGGGGGCTGGGGAGACCCAGTACTTC	TRBJ2-5	TRBD1	few	TRBV20-1
CASSLRGQANQPQHF	TGTGCCAGCAGTTTACGGGGACAGGCAAATCAGCCCCAGCATTTT	TRBJ1-5	TRBD1	many	TRBV12-3/TRBV12-4
CASKPGQGATEAFF	TGTGCCAGCAAACCCGGACAGGGGGCGACTGAAGCTTTCTTT	TRBJ1-1	TRBD1	.	TRBV6-1
CAWSVGTVFNQPQHF	TGTGCCTGGAGTGTAGGGACAGTCTTCAATCAGCCCCAGCATTTT	TRBJ1-5	TRBD1	many	TRBV30
CASSETTELYGYTF	TGTGCCAGCAGTGAAACTACAGAACTCTATGGCTACACCTTC	TRBJ1-2	.	many	TRBV28
CASSLSGSDLAYYGYTF	TGTGCCAGCAGTTTGTCGGGGTCCGACCTCGCGTACTATGGCTACACCTTC	TRBJ1-2	.	many	TRBV27
CASSETGPEQYF	TGTGCCAGCAGTGAAACAGGGCCTGAGCAGTACTTC	TRBJ2-7	.	many	TRBV6-1
CASNNGETEAFF	TGTGCCAGCAACAACGGAGAAACTGAAGCTTTCTTT	TRBJ1-1	.	many	TRBV6-5
CAWSGMGGSYNSPLHF	TGTGCCTGGAGCGGTATGGGTGGCTCCTATAATTCACCCCTCCACTTT	TRBJ1-6	.	few	TRBV30
CASSLAGGVQETQYF	TGTGCCAGCAGCTTGGCGGGAGGAGTCCAAGAGACCCAGTACTTC	TRBJ2-5	TRBD2	many	TRBV6-1
CASSDTGGTSNQPQHF	TGTGCCAGCAGCGACACAGGGGGCACTAGCAATCAGCCCCAGCATTTT	TRBJ1-5	TRBD1	.	TRBV28
CASSLDWRTVGLSDTEAFF	TGTGCCAGCAGCTTAGATTGGCGGACAGTAGGTCTTTCGGACACTGAAGCTTTCTTT	TRBJ1-1	.	many	TRBV11-2
CATSTTRQDNQPQHF	TGTGCCACCAGCACTACTCGACAGGACAATCAGCCCCAGCATTTT	TRBJ1-5	.	many	TRBV15
CATSRELNGPYEQYF	TGTGCCACCAGCAGAGAACTCAACGGACCCTACGAGCAGTACTTC	TRBJ2-7	.	many	TRBV15
CSTMSGRALETQYF	TGCAGCACCATGAGCGGGAGGGCCCTAGAGACCCAGTACTTC	TRBJ2-5	TRBD2	many	TRBV29-1
CASSSTSGQGGGGYTF	TGTGCCAGCAGCTCAACCTCCGGACAGGGAGGAGGTGGCTACACCTTC	TRBJ1-2	TRBD1	many	TRBV6-1
CATSRVALGQPQHF	TGTGCCACCAGCAGAGTGGCACTCGGTCAGCCCCAGCATTTT	TRBJ1-5	.	.	TRBV15
CASSSPLLGRETQYF	TGTGCCAGCAGTTCCCCCCTTCTAGGAAGAGAGACCCAGTACTTC	TRBJ2-5	.	many	TRBV12-3/TRBV12-4
CASALVYEQYF	TGTGCTAGTGCTTTAGTGTACGAGCAGTACTTC	TRBJ2-7	.	many	TRBV12-5
CASSSGQVNTGELFF	TGTGCCAGCAGCTCGGGACAGGTGAACACCGGGGAGCTGTTTTTT	TRBJ2-2	TRBD1	many	TRBV27
CASSPGDGGYGYTF	TGCGCCAGCAGCCCTGGGGACGGAGGGTATGGCTACACCTTC	TRBJ1-2	.	many	TRBV5-1
CSARREWAGRHGYTF	TGCAGTGCTAGACGTGAGTGGGCAGGCAGACATGGCTACACCTTC	TRBJ1-2	.	many	TRBV20-1